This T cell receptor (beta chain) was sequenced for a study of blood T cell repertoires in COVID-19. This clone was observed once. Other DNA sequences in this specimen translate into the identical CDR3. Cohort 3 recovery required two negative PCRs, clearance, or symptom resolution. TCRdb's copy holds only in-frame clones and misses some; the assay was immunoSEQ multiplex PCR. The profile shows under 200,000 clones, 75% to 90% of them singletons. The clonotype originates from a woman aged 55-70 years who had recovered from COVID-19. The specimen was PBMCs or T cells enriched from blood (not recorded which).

This chain's CDR3 is CASSPGYEQYF. In DNA, the CDR3 is TGTGCCAGCAGCCCAGGCTACGAGCAGTACTTC. The rearrangement links TRBV7-8 to TRBJ2-7; D unclear. V was shortened by 5 bases and J by 3 bases, with 5 bases between the two germline ends. From germline, CDR1 is SGHVS and CDR2 FQNEAQ. This CDR3 is built from 11 residues. Full variable domain (remainder filled in from reference TRBV7-8 and TRBJ2-7): GAGVSQSPRYKVAKRGQDVALRCDPISGHVSLFWYQQALGQGPEFLTYFQNEAQLDKSGLPSDRFFAERPEGSVSTLKIQRTQQEDSAVYLCASSPGYEQYFGPGTRLTVT.